This TCR beta chain emerged from a study of CD8 T cells in ankylosing spondylitis. Study results and caveats: Disease-linked clones reportedly showed significant enrichment in matched ankylosing spondylitis synovial fluid. Earlier reports found some motif variants in synovial fluid and blood in reactive arthritis. What seemed typical of ankylosing spondylitis blood was a TCR beta motif built from several highly homologous variants.

One entry per CDR3 protein results from TCRdb running MiXCR on the 5' RACE reads. The sample records about 450,000 distinct CDR3 sequences, 25% to 30% being singletons. Points on this clonotype: Antigen: not known.

Input material: blood, either unsorted or a sorted T cell fraction (not recorded which). The receptor was isolated from a male donor with ankylosing spondylitis.

In nucleotides, the CDR3 is TGTGCCAGCAGTGAAAGGGGTAGGGGCACAGATACGCAGTATTTT. Its protein is CASSERGRGTDTQYF. The V call is TRBV25-1, the J call TRBJ2-3; maybe TRBD1 (5 bases). There are 15 residues in the CDR3. The germline CDR1 and CDR2 sequences are MGHDK and SYGVNS. The germline V and J ends were trimmed by 2 bases and 1 base, with 10 bases remaining between them.